These 20 T cell receptor beta chains were sequenced from one sample in a study of T cell repertoires in cytomegalovirus infection. TCRdb re-called the reads through MiXCR, storing one row per CDR3 protein. The repertoire includes just under 300,000 distinct CDR3 sequences, about a tenth of them detected once, and approximately 2.4% sits in the top ten. Material for sequencing was PBMCs. The origin of the receptors is a human donor in good health (CMV status not recorded). Some clones in this sample may be carry-over from other donors' samples.

The chain uses TRBV20-1 and TRBJ1-2, with TRBD1 identical over 8 bases. This CDR3 has 13 residues. Trimming took 6 bases from V and 4 from J; bases not matched to a gene: 7. In germline, CDR1 is DFQATT, CDR2 SNEGSKA (reference sequence). CDR3 protein: CSARDRRFYGYTF. Here the CDR3 DNA reads TGCAGTGCCAGGGACAGGCGTTTCTATGGCTACACCTTC.

This clonotype was picked up many times. The V call is TRBV5-8, the J call TRBJ2-7; D gene ambiguous. The CDR3 has 12 residues. The ends were cut back, 0 bases at V and 6 bases at J, with 7 bases in the middle. Germline CDR1 and CDR2: SGHTS and YDEGEE. The CDR3 here is CASSLERGEQYF. CDR3 DNA sequence: TGTGCCAGCAGCTTGGAGCGCGGCGAGCAGTACTTC.

The CDR3 sequence: CSVGDYDRAANGEQFF. In nucleotides, the CDR3 is TGCAGCGTGGGGGACTACGACAGGGCGGCTAACGGTGAGCAGTTCTTC. The chain is built from TRBV29-1 and TRBJ2-1; tentatively, D is TRBD1 or TRBD2 (7 bases each). Between the trimmed V and J ends, which lost 6 bases and 9 bases, there was a span of 27 bases. In germline, CDR1 is SQVTM, CDR2 ANQGSEA. CDR3 size: 16 residues.

In this sample, this clonotype turned up many times. This chain uses TRBV7-2 with TRBJ2-5; 9 bases align to TRBD1. The V gene end was trimmed by 2 bases and the J gene end by 5 bases; junction bases not matched to a gene: 9. The CDR3 covers 16 residues. Germline CDR1 and CDR2: SGHTA and FQGNSA. CDR3 DNA: TGTGCCAGCAGCTTACGGGGACAGGGTGTCGGCGAGACCCAGTACTTC. It translates to CASSLRGQGVGETQYF.

This clonotype came up many times. The chain joins TRBV13 to TRBJ2-3, with 7 bases fitting TRBD1. The CDR3 length is 14 residues. J lost 4 bases, V lost 4 bases, and 5 bases had no gene match. CDR1 and CDR2 from the germline V gene are PRHDT and FYEKMQ (reference sequence). CDR3 loop: CASSSTGDPDTQYF. CDR3 nucleotide sequence: TGTGCCAGCAGCTCTACAGGGGACCCAGATACGCAGTATTTT.

This clonotype occurred many times. The rearrangement joins TRBV2 to TRBJ1-1; possibly TRBD1 for D (5 bases). Germline V lookup: CDR1 SNHLY, CDR2 FYNNEI. The CDR3 sequence is 13 residues long. V shed 10 bases and J shed 4 bases, with 16 bases lying between them. The CDR3 is CAIQLGGPTEAFF. As DNA, the CDR3 is TGTGCCATCCAGCTGGGGGGACCCACTGAAGCTTTCTTT.

This clonotype was recorded many times. The chain joins TRBV7-2 to TRBJ1-1; D is unresolved. The germline V gene has CDR1 SGHTA and CDR2 FQGNSA. V dropped 5 bases and J dropped 3 bases, with 10 bases sitting between them. The CDR3 is made up of 13 amino acids. CDR3 sequence: CASSTTRDTEAFF. CDR3 sequence (DNA): TGTGCCAGCAGCACGACCCGGGACACTGAAGCTTTCTTT. Full variable domain (missing parts from reference TRBV7-2 and TRBJ1-1): GAGVSQSPSNKVTEKGKDVELRCDPISGHTALYWYRQSLGQGLEFLIYFQGNSAPDKSGLPSDRFSAERTGGSVSTLTIQRTQQEDSAVYLCASSTTRDTEAFFGQGTRLTVV.

This clonotype was recorded at least ten times. The chain has TRBV6-2 or TRBV6-3 and TRBJ1-1; unclear D gene. The CDR3 has 11 residues. Germline CDR1 and CDR2: MNHEY and SVGEGT. V was pared by 8 bases and J by 3 bases, with 7 bases between. CDR3: CASHRDTEAFF. DNA for the CDR3: TGTGCCAGCCATCGGGACACTGAAGCTTTCTTT.

This clonotype has at least ten counts. The chain couples TRBV20-1 to TRBJ1-5; 7 bases agree with TRBD1. The germline CDR1 and CDR2 sequences are DFQATT and SNEGSKA (reference sequence). The CDR3 contains 14 residues. J gave up 3 bases and V 6 bases, and 8 bases lay outside the gene matches. The CDR3 DNA follows: TGCAGTGCAACGGACAGGTATCCCAATCAGCCCCAGCATTTT. Amino acid sequence: CSATDRYPNQPQHF.

This clonotype was counted ten times or more. The CDR3 sequence: CASSGQPNEQFF. The CDR3 DNA is TGTGCCAGCAGCGGACAGCCGAATGAGCAGTTCTTC. The chain has TRBV6-1 and TRBJ2-1; maybe TRBD1 (6 bases). Germline assignment: CDR1 MNHNS and CDR2 SASEGT. V dropped 6 bases and J dropped 7 bases, with 10 bases sitting between them. CDR3 size: 12 residues.

Only a few counts were recorded for this clonotype. CDR3 amino acids: CASSLYGTGTDTQYF. The CDR3 DNA reads TGTGCCAGCAGCTTGTACGGGACCGGCACAGATACGCAGTATTTT. J is TRBJ2-3 and V is TRBV5-6; D assignment may be TRBD1 or TRBD2 (5 bases each). The V gene lost 1 base and the J gene lost 1 base, with 10 bases spanning the gap. Germline CDR1 SGHDT, CDR2 YYEEEE. There are 15 residues in the CDR3.

This clonotype was detected only a few times. The chain links TRBV20-1 to TRBJ1-4, with D perhaps matching TRBD1 (5 bases). V dropped 5 bases and J dropped 8 bases, with 12 bases sitting between them. The CDR3 sequence is 12 residues long. CDR1 DFQATT and CDR2 SNEGSKA come from the germline V gene (reference sequence). CDR3: CSALPGIEKLFF. In DNA form, the CDR3 reads TGCAGTGCTCTCCCAGGGATCGAAAAACTGTTTTTT.

The table lists this clonotype with many counts. The chain employs TRBV7-9 and TRBJ2-7, with a possible D match to TRBD2 (6 bases). Germline CDR1 reads SEHNR; CDR2 reads FQNEAQ (reference sequence). The CDR3 length is 15 residues. Trimming removed 4 bases from V and 3 bases from J, with 16 bases in between. The CDR3 DNA is TGTGCCAGCAGCTCGAGGAGGGGTTTCGTCTACGAGCAGTACTTC. Translation: CASSSRRGFVYEQYF.

At least ten counts were recorded for this clonotype. V and J are TRBV6-5 and TRBJ1-4; unclear D gene. Germline V gene sequence: CDR1 MNHEY, CDR2 SVGAGI. CDR3 length: 13 residues. V lost 2 bases to trimming and J lost 8 bases, with 9 bases between them. CDR3 loop: CASSYRAGEKLFF. CDR3 DNA sequence: TGTGCCAGCAGTTACAGGGCAGGCGAAAAACTGTTTTTT.

In its sample, this clonotype was seen many times. The chain uses TRBV6-5 and TRBJ2-3, with a weak D call TRBD2 (6 bases). The CDR3 has 13 residues. Trimming shortened V by 2 bases and J by 4 bases, and 7 bases separated the two germline ends. Germline assignment: CDR1 MNHEY and CDR2 SVGAGI. The CDR3 region is CASSYTGADTQYF. In DNA form, the CDR3 reads TGTGCCAGCAGTTACACGGGGGCAGATACGCAGTATTTT.

At least ten counts were recorded for this clonotype. The V gene is TRBV7-3, the J gene TRBJ1-5; perhaps TRBD1 as D (5 bases). Germline V CDR1 and CDR2: SGHTA, FQGTGA. The CDR3 has 17 residues. V lost 5 bases and J 1 base, leaving 18 bases between the germline ends. CDR3 sequence reads: CASSPKGRGESNQPQHF. The CDR3 DNA follows: TGTGCCAGCAGCCCCAAAGGTCGGGGGGAAAGCAATCAGCCCCAGCATTTT.

This clonotype was picked up many times. The chain employs TRBV7-2 and TRBJ1-2, with D maybe TRBD1 (6 bases). The V gene's germline CDR1 is SGHTA and CDR2 FQGNSA. This CDR3 contains 13 residues. Trimming pared 7 bases from V and 4 bases from J, leaving 13 bases between. The CDR3 sequence: CASTPQGSYGYTF. CDR3 nucleotides: TGTGCCAGCACCCCCCAGGGGTCCTATGGCTACACCTTC.

This clonotype was counted ten times or more. The V call is TRBV7-9, the J call TRBJ2-6; weak D call: TRBD1 (6 bases). Germline V gives CDR1 SEHNR, CDR2 FQNEAQ (reference sequence). There are 16 residues in the CDR3. Trimming removed 5 bases at V and 4 bases at J, with 15 bases between. DNA for the CDR3: TGTGCCAGCAGCCTTACTACAGGGTCCGGGGCCAACGTCCTGACTTTC. Protein product: CASSLTTGSGANVLTF.

The chain couples TRBV20-1 to TRBJ2-6; 10 bases line up with TRBD2. The germline V gene encodes CDR1 DFQATT and CDR2 SNEGSKA (reference sequence). After removal of 6 bases from V and 1 base from J, the junction contained 9 bases not matched to a gene. The length of the CDR3 is 17 residues. DNA of the CDR3: TGCAGTGCCGTCGGACTAGCGGTTCCTTCTGGGGCCAACGTCCTGACTTTC. It specifies CSAVGLAVPSGANVLTF.

This clonotype appeared a few times. The rearrangement links TRBV2 to TRBJ1-5, with 7 bases fitting TRBD1. This CDR3 has 15 residues. Germline lookup yields CDR1 SNHLY and CDR2 FYNNEI. After removal of 4 bases from V and 3 bases from J, the junction contained 6 bases not matched to a gene. DNA of the CDR3: TGTGCCAGCAGTGGAACACAGGGGTCCAATCAGCCCCAGCATTTT. It is translated as CASSGTQGSNQPQHF.